Listed below are T cell receptor beta chains from one sample, sequenced in a study of CDR3 diversity in severe acne. TCRdb re-derived calls from the PCR reads in MiXCR, one entry per CDR3 protein. The sample lists under 95,000 distinct CDR3 sequences; about 48% were seen once. Sequencing input: blood. The receptors originated from a male donor in good health, serving as a control. CDR3s include the opening cysteine and the closing phenylalanine or tryptophan. D genes are given only for firm matches. Only part of the rows carry a size: once, few, many, or a class if the clone is expanded.

CDR3 protein: CASSYWGAGRNQPQHF; CDR3 DNA: TGTGCCAGCAGTTACTGGGGCGCGGGGCGCAATCAGCCCCAGCATTTT; CDR3 length: 16; J gene: TRBJ1-5; D gene: NA; clone size: few; V gene: TRBV6-2/TRBV6-3
CDR3 protein: CASSDGQSYGYTF; CDR3 DNA: TGTGCCAGCAGTGACGGACAGTCGTATGGCTACACCTTC; CDR3 length: 13; J gene: TRBJ1-2; D gene: NA; clone size: many; V gene: TRBV5-8
CDR3 protein: CASSGGGGYNEQFF; CDR3 DNA: TGTGCCAGCAGTGGGGGGGGCGGGTACAATGAGCAGTTCTTC; CDR3 length: 14; J gene: TRBJ2-1; D gene: NA; clone size: NA; V gene: TRBV12-3/TRBV12-4
CDR3 protein: CASSSLAGGGANYGYTF; CDR3 DNA: TGCGCCAGCAGCTCTCTAGCGGGTGGGGGAGCTAACTATGGCTACACCTTC; CDR3 length: 17; J gene: TRBJ1-2; D gene: NA; clone size: NA; V gene: TRBV5-1
CDR3 protein: CASSDSASGAFF; CDR3 DNA: TGTGCCAGCAGCGATAGTGCCAGTGGAGCTTTCTTT; CDR3 length: 12; J gene: TRBJ1-1; D gene: NA; clone size: many; V gene: TRBV13
CDR3 protein: CASRREETQYF; CDR3 DNA: TGTGCCAGTAGGAGAGAAGAGACCCAGTACTTC; CDR3 length: 11; J gene: TRBJ2-5; D gene: NA; clone size: many; V gene: TRBV19
CDR3 protein: CSAAGTANEKLFF; CDR3 DNA: TGCAGCGCCGCCGGGACCGCAAATGAAAAACTGTTTTTT; CDR3 length: 13; J gene: TRBJ1-4; D gene: NA; clone size: many; V gene: TRBV29-1
CDR3 protein: CASSTWDRGYEQYF; CDR3 DNA: TGCGCCAGCAGCACCTGGGACAGGGGTTACGAGCAGTACTTC; CDR3 length: 14; J gene: TRBJ2-7; D gene: TRBD1; clone size: NA; V gene: TRBV5-1
CDR3 protein: CASSQQETQYF; CDR3 DNA: TGCGCCAGCAGCCAACAAGAGACCCAGTACTTC; CDR3 length: 11; J gene: TRBJ2-5; D gene: NA; clone size: NA; V gene: TRBV5-1
CDR3 protein: CASSAGQGANEQFF; CDR3 DNA: TGTGCCAGCAGTGCTGGACAGGGGGCCAATGAGCAGTTCTTC; CDR3 length: 14; J gene: TRBJ2-1; D gene: TRBD1; clone size: few; V gene: TRBV6-1
CDR3 protein: CSVARDGAYYEQYF; CDR3 DNA: TGCAGCGTTGCCAGAGACGGCGCCTACTACGAGCAGTACTTC; CDR3 length: 14; J gene: TRBJ2-7; D gene: NA; clone size: NA; V gene: TRBV29-1
CDR3 protein: CASSMSTSYEQYF; CDR3 DNA: TGTGCCAGTAGTATGTCCACTAGTTACGAGCAGTACTTC; CDR3 length: 13; J gene: TRBJ2-7; D gene: NA; clone size: NA; V gene: TRBV19
CDR3 protein: CSVGAFSSYEQYF; CDR3 DNA: TGCAGCGTCGGGGCCTTTAGCTCCTACGAGCAGTACTTC; CDR3 length: 13; J gene: TRBJ2-7; D gene: NA; clone size: many; V gene: TRBV29-1
CDR3 protein: CASSSGLAGGRDEQFF; CDR3 DNA: TGTGCCAGCAGCTCGGGACTAGCGGGGGGGCGGGATGAGCAGTTCTTC; CDR3 length: 16; J gene: TRBJ2-1; D gene: TRBD2; clone size: few; V gene: TRBV7-9
CDR3 protein: CASSIGRRAQETQYF; CDR3 DNA: TGTGCCAGTAGTATCGGCCGGAGGGCCCAAGAGACCCAGTACTTC; CDR3 length: 15; J gene: TRBJ2-5; D gene: NA; clone size: few; V gene: TRBV19
CDR3 protein: CASSPDEQYFGELFF; CDR3 DNA: NA; CDR3 length: 15; J gene: TRBJ2-2; D gene: NA; clone size: NA; V gene: TRBV7-9
CDR3 protein: CASSPGGREEGYGYTF; CDR3 DNA: TGCGCCAGCAGCCCGGGGGGAAGAGAGGAGGGCTATGGCTACACCTTC; CDR3 length: 16; J gene: TRBJ1-2; D gene: NA; clone size: many; V gene: TRBV5-1
CDR3 protein: CSAREGARGAFF; CDR3 DNA: TGCAGTGCTAGAGAGGGGGCGCGGGGAGCTTTCTTT; CDR3 length: 12; J gene: TRBJ1-1; D gene: NA; clone size: few; V gene: TRBV20-1
CDR3 protein: CASSPGTSSTDTQYF; CDR3 DNA: TGTGCCAGCAGTCCCGGGACTAGCTCGACAGATACGCAGTATTTT; CDR3 length: 15; J gene: TRBJ2-3; D gene: TRBD2; clone size: NA; V gene: TRBV2
CDR3 protein: CSARYEVGGRQPQHF; CDR3 DNA: TGCAGTGCTAGATATGAGGTCGGGGGGAGACAGCCCCAGCATTTT; CDR3 length: 15; J gene: TRBJ1-5; D gene: NA; clone size: NA; V gene: TRBV20-1
CDR3 protein: CSARGTSQQYF; CDR3 DNA: TGCAGTGCTAGGGGGACTAGTCAGCAGTATTTT; CDR3 length: 11; J gene: TRBJ2-3; D gene: TRBD2; clone size: NA; V gene: TRBV20-1
CDR3 protein: CASRDREGNTEAFF; CDR3 DNA: TGTGCCAGCAGGGACAGGGAGGGGAACACTGAAGCTTTCTTT; CDR3 length: 14; J gene: TRBJ1-1; D gene: TRBD1; clone size: many; V gene: TRBV6-5
CDR3 protein: CASSAAGGGLPQETQYF; CDR3 DNA: TGTGCCAGCAGTGCGGCGGGAGGGGGTTTACCCCAAGAGACCCAGTACTTC; CDR3 length: 17; J gene: TRBJ2-5; D gene: TRBD2; clone size: once; V gene: TRBV2
CDR3 protein: CASSLGGLAGAGELFF; CDR3 DNA: TGTGCCAGCAGCTTAGGGGGACTAGCGGGGGCCGGGGAGCTGTTTTTT; CDR3 length: 16; J gene: TRBJ2-2; D gene: TRBD2; clone size: NA; V gene: TRBV7-9
CDR3 protein: CASSLGVAVQETQYF; CDR3 DNA: TGTGCCAGCAGCTTGGGGGTTGCAGTACAAGAGACCCAGTACTTC; CDR3 length: 15; J gene: TRBJ2-5; D gene: NA; clone size: NA; V gene: TRBV7-2
CDR3 protein: CASDGPESTEAFF; CDR3 DNA: TGTGCCAGCGACGGGCCAGAGAGCACTGAAGCTTTCTTT; CDR3 length: 13; J gene: TRBJ1-1; D gene: NA; clone size: NA; V gene: TRBV6-6
CDR3 protein: CASSSGLAGEDEQFF; CDR3 DNA: TGTGCCAGCAGCTCGGGACTAGCGGGGGAGGATGAGCAGTTCTTC; CDR3 length: 15; J gene: TRBJ2-1; D gene: TRBD2; clone size: NA; V gene: TRBV7-9
CDR3 protein: CASSWDSNQPQHF; CDR3 DNA: TGTGCCAGCAGTTGGGACAGCAATCAGCCCCAGCATTTT; CDR3 length: 13; J gene: TRBJ1-5; D gene: NA; clone size: medium-sized; V gene: TRBV6-5
CDR3 protein: CASSSGQGGDEQYF; CDR3 DNA: TGCGCCAGCAGTTCGGGACAGGGAGGCGACGAGCAGTACTTC; CDR3 length: 14; J gene: TRBJ2-7; D gene: TRBD1; clone size: NA; V gene: TRBV10-1
CDR3 protein: CASSLTYSGNTIYF; CDR3 DNA: TGTGCCAGCAGCTTAACATACTCTGGAAACACCATATATTTT; CDR3 length: 14; J gene: TRBJ1-3; D gene: NA; clone size: NA; V gene: TRBV9
CDR3 protein: CASSSQGLGAYEQYF; CDR3 DNA: TGTGCCAGCAGCTCACAGGGGTTGGGCGCCTACGAGCAGTACTTC; CDR3 length: 15; J gene: TRBJ2-7; D gene: TRBD1; clone size: NA; V gene: TRBV7-9
CDR3 protein: CASSSVTSSGNTIYF; CDR3 DNA: TGTGCCAGCAGCTCCGTCACGAGCTCTGGAAACACCATATATTTT; CDR3 length: 15; J gene: TRBJ1-3; D gene: NA; clone size: NA; V gene: TRBV7-8
CDR3 protein: CASSYPRGVGGLGDTQYF; CDR3 DNA: TGCGCCAGCAGCTACCCTAGAGGTGTGGGAGGATTAGGAGATACGCAGTATTTT; CDR3 length: 18; J gene: TRBJ2-3; D gene: NA; clone size: many; V gene: TRBV5-1